What follows are 2 T cell receptor beta chains derived from one specimen sequenced in a study of blood T cell repertoires in COVID-19. Libraries were prepared by immunoSEQ multiplex PCR; TCRdb keeps only in-frame clonotypes and omits some of them. Here the sample spans 250,000 to 350,000 clones, about four fifths being singletons. Sequenced sample: peripheral blood. The receptors derive from a human donor with COVID-19, enrolled during active disease. The donor label of this sample is uncertain.

This clone was found a few times. The gene calls are TRBV7-2 and TRBJ2-2, with D possibly being TRBD2 (5 bases). The CDR3 loop spans 14 amino acids. Trimming stripped 3 bases from V and 7 bases from J, with 12 bases between. Germline-derived CDR1 and CDR2 are SGHTA and FQGNSA. The CDR3 bases are TGTGCCAGCAGCTTTGCAACTAGAGACGGGGAGCTGTTTTTT. The encoded protein is CASSFATRDGELFF. Full variable domain (remainder filled in from reference TRBV7-2 and TRBJ2-2): GAGVSQSPSNKVTEKGKDVELRCDPISGHTALYWYRQSLGQGLEFLIYFQGNSAPDKSGLPSDRFSAERTGGSVSTLTIQRTQQEDSAVYLCASSFATRDGELFFGEGSRLTVL.

This chain links TRBV30 with TRBJ2-7; 12 bases align to TRBD2. The CDR3 totals 14 residues. Germline CDR1 and CDR2: GTSNPN and SVGIG (reference sequence). J lost 6 bases, V lost 5 bases, and 8 bases had no gene match. CDR3 residues: CAWGDLAGGLEQYF. The CDR3 DNA reads TGTGCCTGGGGGGATCTAGCGGGAGGGCTCGAGCAGTACTTC.